These 6 T cell receptor beta chains came from one sample sequenced in a study of CD8 T cells in ankylosing spondylitis. TCRdb re-derived calls from the 5' RACE reads in MiXCR, one entry per CDR3 protein. The sample has under 450,000 distinct CDR3 sequences; 20% to 25% are singletons. The sample consisted of blood, either unsorted or a sorted T cell fraction (not recorded which). The receptors were gathered from a male donor with ankylosing spondylitis or in good health (not recorded which).

This sequence joins TRBV30 and TRBJ2-5; weak D call: TRBD1 (5 bases). The CDR3 contains 13 residues. The V gene's germline CDR1 is GTSNPN and CDR2 SVGIG (reference sequence). Between the trimmed V and J ends, which lost 3 bases and 1 base, there was a span of 9 bases. CDR3 nucleotide sequence: TGTGCCTGGAGGGAAAGGGGCCAAGAGACCCAGTACTTC. Translation: CAWRERGQETQYF.

CDR3 residues: CASSPPRGLETQYF. The CDR3 nucleotides are TGTGCCAGCAGCCCCCCAAGGGGGCTGGAGACCCAGTACTTC. The chain carries TRBV12-3 or TRBV12-4 and TRBJ2-5; 7 bases map to TRBD1. V was clipped by 6 bases and J by 5 bases; unmatched bases: 9. The CDR3 spans 14 residues.

This chain's CDR3 is CASSGKARSPQHF. The CDR3, as DNA: TGTGCCAGCAGTGGGAAAGCCAGGTCGCCCCAGCATTTT. The V call is TRBV2, the J call TRBJ1-5; D gene ambiguous. CDR1 is SNHLY, CDR2 FYNNEI, per germline. V was cut by 4 bases and J by 9 bases, with 13 bases left in between. This CDR3 is built from 13 residues.

V gene TRBV12-3 or TRBV12-4 combines with J gene TRBJ2-7; D unclear. The CDR3 spans 16 residues. V gave up 6 bases and J gave up 2 bases, with 20 bases separating them. The CDR3 coding sequence is TGTGCCAGCAGCTCCCCGGCCGAGAGTCCCCCCTACGAGCAGTACTTC. Encoded protein: CASSSPAESPPYEQYF.

The chain combines TRBV12-3 or TRBV12-4 with TRBJ2-5; 7 positions agree with TRBD2. CDR3 length equals 15 residues. Trimming cost V 1 base and J 9 bases; bases outside gene matches: 11. The CDR3 nucleotides read TGTGCCAGCAGTTTAGTTGCCTCCGGGGCGGGGGCCCAGTACTTC. Residues: CASSLVASGAGAQYF.

This clonotype was observed a handful of times. V gene TRBV4-1 combines with J gene TRBJ2-5, with a possible D match to TRBD1 (5 bases). Per germline, CDR1 MGHRA and CDR2 YSYEKL. This CDR3 contains 17 residues. V lost 4 bases and J lost 5, with 23 bases in between. CDR3 bases: TGCGCCAGCAGCCCCCGTCAGCAGGGAAGGTTACGGGAGACCCAGTACTTC. This gives the protein CASSPRQQGRLRETQYF.